Listed below are T cell receptor beta chains from one sample, sequenced in a study of human T cells and chemical hapten exposure. One entry per CDR3 protein, called by TCRdb with MiXCR from the RACE reads. The table includes under 200,000 distinct CDR3 sequences, 30% detected once. The source was whole blood, collected in connection with sensitization to the hapten diphenylcyclopropenone (DPC). The receptor source for this set is a woman aged 25 to 45 with alopecia areata. Some clones in this sample may be carry-over from other donors' samples. CDR3s leave out the opening cysteine and the closing phenylalanine or tryptophan.

cdr3_length: 13; v_call: TRBV7-8; j_call: TRBJ2-5; cdr3_aa: ASSTERRVQETQY
cdr3_length: 11; v_call: TRBV28; j_call: TRBJ1-1; cdr3_aa: ASSLTGIYEAF
cdr3_length: 15; v_call: TRBV4-1; j_call: TRBJ2-1; cdr3_aa: ASSQEEGTGSYNEQF
cdr3_length: 12; v_call: TRBV28; j_call: TRBJ1-4; cdr3_aa: ASSKQGAREKLF
cdr3_length: 11; v_call: TRBV6-5; j_call: TRBJ1-5; cdr3_aa: ASSYTGLEPQH
cdr3_length: 11; v_call: TRBV28; j_call: TRBJ2-1; cdr3_aa: ASSLGGINEQF
cdr3_length: 13; v_call: TRBV12-3/TRBV12-4; j_call: TRBJ2-7; cdr3_aa: ASGEPGQGAREQY
cdr3_length: 17; v_call: TRBV5-8; j_call: TRBJ2-6; cdr3_aa: ASSPNRQPPSSGANVLT
cdr3_length: 14; v_call: TRBV27; j_call: TRBJ2-1; cdr3_aa: ASSSFTGNRRNEQF
cdr3_length: 13; v_call: TRBV6-1; j_call: TRBJ2-7; cdr3_aa: ASSAIRGASYEQY
cdr3_length: 14; v_call: TRBV14; j_call: TRBJ2-3; cdr3_aa: ASSPLGTDHTDTQY
cdr3_length: 11; v_call: TRBV10-3; j_call: TRBJ2-2; cdr3_aa: AIGDGRAGELF
cdr3_length: 15; v_call: TRBV5-5; j_call: TRBJ2-7; cdr3_aa: ASSLVHMDRVIYEQY
cdr3_length: 12; v_call: TRBV7-2; j_call: TRBJ2-4; cdr3_aa: ASSFMIAKNIQY
cdr3_length: 13; v_call: TRBV28; j_call: TRBJ2-3; cdr3_aa: ASRSRRGGGDTQY
cdr3_length: 14; v_call: TRBV20-1; j_call: TRBJ2-4; cdr3_aa: SARGLAQLAKNIQY
cdr3_length: 15; v_call: TRBV10-3; j_call: TRBJ1-6; cdr3_aa: AISESRPGTENSPLH
cdr3_length: 9; v_call: TRBV29-1; j_call: TRBJ2-5; cdr3_aa: SVFFQTGQY
cdr3_length: 14; v_call: TRBV6-5; j_call: TRBJ1-5; cdr3_aa: ASSPNSGGGNQPQH
cdr3_length: 13; v_call: TRBV20-1; j_call: TRBJ1-5; cdr3_aa: SAPKPGYSNQPQH
cdr3_length: 12; v_call: TRBV5-6; j_call: TRBJ2-7; cdr3_aa: ASTRDTSSYEQY
cdr3_length: 11; v_call: TRBV29-1; j_call: TRBJ2-5; cdr3_aa: SVEVGGAETQY
cdr3_length: 10; v_call: TRBV29-1; j_call: TRBJ2-2; cdr3_aa: SARSYTGELF
cdr3_length: 11; v_call: TRBV5-1; j_call: TRBJ1-1; cdr3_aa: ASSLRENTEAF
cdr3_length: 12; v_call: TRBV11-3; j_call: TRBJ1-1; cdr3_aa: ASSPGQGYTEAF
cdr3_length: 12; v_call: TRBV2; j_call: TRBJ2-1; cdr3_aa: ASSPRTSMNEQF
cdr3_length: 15; v_call: TRBV28; j_call: TRBJ2-1; cdr3_aa: ASSLRSSGRIVNEQF
cdr3_length: 14; v_call: TRBV12-3/TRBV12-4; j_call: TRBJ1-2; cdr3_aa: ASTRSLVQGAVGYT
cdr3_length: 13; v_call: TRBV18; j_call: TRBJ1-2; cdr3_aa: ASSPQGPFNYGYT
cdr3_length: 12; v_call: TRBV2; j_call: TRBJ1-6; cdr3_aa: ASSEVADNSPLH
cdr3_length: 14; v_call: TRBV4-2; j_call: TRBJ1-1; cdr3_aa: ASSQKGDRGLTEAF
cdr3_length: 12; v_call: TRBV3-1; j_call: TRBJ2-5; cdr3_aa: ASKASGSQETQY
cdr3_length: 13; v_call: TRBV4-2; j_call: TRBJ1-4; cdr3_aa: ASSQGTQGGEKLF
cdr3_length: 11; v_call: TRBV6-2/TRBV6-3; j_call: TRBJ2-3; cdr3_aa: ASVPRATDTQY